These 27 T cell receptor beta chains were all obtained from the same sample, sequenced in a study of blood T cell repertoires in COVID-19. Only in-frame clones appear in the TCRdb table, and some are missing; sequencing was by immunoSEQ multiplex PCR. The data hold some 72,000 clones, with around 90% observed a single time. Sequencing input: peripheral blood. Every receptor here comes from a middle-aged man with active COVID-19.

The gene calls are TRBV4-1 and TRBJ2-1; D unresolved. This CDR3 comprises 14 residues. V was pared by 5 bases and J by 2 bases, with 10 bases between. Germline V lookup: CDR1 MGHRA, CDR2 YSYEKL. The CDR3 DNA reads as TGCGCCAGCAGCGGCCCTGGCCCCTACAATGAGCAGTTCTTC. Residues: CASSGPGPYNEQFF.

The chain employs TRBV5-6 and TRBJ2-7; perhaps TRBD2 as D (5 bases). This CDR3 has 13 residues. V shed 2 bases and J shed 0 bases, with 6 bases lying between them. In germline, CDR1 is SGHDT, CDR2 YYEEEE. CDR3 sequence reads: CASSFRGSYEQYF. CDR3 DNA: TGTGCCAGCAGCTTCCGGGGCTCCTACGAGCAGTACTTC.

CDR3 sequence: CASSIRAGEAFF. CDR3 bases: TGCGCCAGCAGCATAAGGGCGGGAGAAGCTTTCTTT. The V gene is TRBV5-1, the J gene TRBJ1-1; D not resolved. The CDR3 runs to 12 residues. Germline-derived CDR1 and CDR2 are SGHRS and YFSETQ. V was shortened by 4 bases and J by 8 bases, with 12 bases between the two germline ends.

This chain connects TRBV15 to TRBJ1-1, with 7 bases that match TRBD1. V lost 0 bases, J lost 0 bases, and 4 bases stayed unmatched. The germline V gene has CDR1 LNHNV and CDR2 YYDKDF (reference sequence). The CDR3 sequence is 16 residues long. As DNA, the CDR3 is TGTGCCACCAGCAGAGAGACAGGGACCATGAACACTGAAGCTTTCTTT. Its protein is CATSRETGTMNTEAFF.

The chain has TRBV9 and TRBJ2-7; TRBD1 is a possible D gene (6 bases). Germline V CDR1 and CDR2: SGDLS, YYNGEE. The CDR3 has 14 residues. The germline V and J ends were trimmed by 0 bases and 6 bases, with 13 bases remaining between them. The CDR3 DNA sequence: TGTGCCAGCAGCGTAGACCCACAGGGAGTCGAGCAGTACTTC. Its translation is CASSVDPQGVEQYF. The whole variable domain, filled in from reference TRBV9 and TRBJ2-7, reads DSGVTQTPKHLITATGQRVTLRCSPRSGDLSVYWYQQSLDQGLQFLIQYYNGEERAKGNILERFSAQQFPDLHSELNLSSLELGDSALYFCASSVDPQGVEQYFGPGTRLTVT.

The rearrangement joins TRBV19 to TRBJ1-5, with D tentatively TRBD1 (6 bases). Trimming stripped 5 bases from V and 3 bases from J, with 8 bases between. Germline V CDR1 and CDR2: LNHDA, SQIVND (reference sequence). The CDR3 sequence is 13 residues long. CDR3 in DNA: TGTGCCAGTAGTGGACAGACCAATCAGCCCCAGCATTTT. Its protein is CASSGQTNQPQHF.

This clone came up once. The chain has TRBV18 and TRBJ2-4, with TRBD1 identical over 7 bases. The CDR3 runs to 15 residues. The germline CDR1 and CDR2 sequences are KGHSH and LQKENI. Trimming took 4 bases from V and 8 from J; bases not matched to a gene: 11. In DNA, the CDR3 is TGTGCCAGCTCACAGACTACAGGGGCAGGGGACATTCAGTACTTC. Translation gives CASSQTTGAGDIQYF.

The CDR3 here is CAISDRTRGDPETQYF. In nucleotides, the CDR3 is TGTGCCATCAGTGATAGGACTAGGGGGGACCCTGAGACCCAGTACTTC. This chain uses TRBV10-3 with TRBJ2-5, with D possibly matching TRBD2 (7 bases). The germline V gene has CDR1 ENHRY and CDR2 SYGVKD. This CDR3 is built from 16 residues. Trimming took 3 bases from V and 5 from J, leaving 19 bases between them.

This chain joins TRBV2 and TRBJ2-1; TRBD2 is a possible D gene (6 bases). V was cut by 2 bases and J by 5 bases, with 13 bases left in between. This CDR3 region has 15 residues. Germline values: CDR1 SNHLY, CDR2 FYNNEI. As DNA, the CDR3 is TGTGCCAGCAGTGAATTAAGGGAGCGGGACAATGAGCAGTTCTTC. It encodes CASSELRERDNEQFF.

The J gene is TRBJ2-1, the V gene TRBV19; D is uncertain. V was clipped by 4 bases and J by 10 bases, with 8 bases between them. Looked up from germline, CDR1 is LNHDA and CDR2 is SQIVND (reference sequence). The CDR3 has 11 amino acids. The DNA of the CDR3 is TGTGCCAGTAGTACCCCGTTCGAGCAGTTCTTC. It encodes CASSTPFEQFF. Full variable domain (rest looked up from reference TRBV19 and TRBJ2-1): DGGITQSPKYLFRKEGQNVTLSCEQNLNHDAMYWYRQDPGQGLRLIYYSQIVNDFQKGDIAEGYSVSREKKESFPLTVTSAQKNPTAFYLCASSTPFEQFFGPGTRLTVL.

The V gene is TRBV27, the J gene TRBJ1-5; D might be TRBD1 (5 bases). This CDR3 is built from 16 residues. V was pared by 6 bases and J by 4 bases, with 19 bases between. Germline assignment: CDR1 MNHEY and CDR2 SMNVEV (reference sequence). The CDR3: CASSPDSTPTNQPQHF. The CDR3 nucleotides read TGTGCCAGCAGCCCCGACAGTACTCCTACAAATCAGCCCCAGCATTTT.

The rearrangement uses TRBV7-3 and TRBJ2-3; 8 bases match TRBD2. Germline-derived CDR1 and CDR2 are SGHTA and FQGTGA. The CDR3 is 16 residues long. The trim removed 5 bases at V and 6 bases at J, leaving 13 bases unmatched. Written as DNA, the CDR3 is TGTGCCAGCAGCGGACGGCGGAGCGGGGGATGGGATACGCAGTATTTT. It encodes CASSGRRSGGWDTQYF.

The chain joins TRBV7-9 to TRBJ1-1; tentatively, D is TRBD1 (6 bases). CDR3 length: 16 residues. The germline V gene has CDR1 SEHNR and CDR2 FQNEAQ (reference sequence). V was clipped by 4 bases and J by 0 bases, with 15 bases between them. The CDR3 sequence: CASSSSGGPMNTEAFF. The CDR3 nucleotides are TGTGCCAGCAGCTCCTCCGGGGGGCCCATGAACACTGAAGCTTTCTTT.

The rearrangement links TRBV15 to TRBJ2-3, with TRBD2 as a possible D gene (5 bases). Germline V gene lookup returns CDR1 LNHNV and CDR2 YYDKDF (reference sequence). The CDR3 runs to 14 residues. V dropped 1 base and J dropped 3 bases, with 8 bases sitting between them. The CDR3 protein is CATSRARGTDTQYF. The CDR3, as DNA: TGTGCCACCAGCAGAGCTCGGGGTACAGATACGCAGTATTTT.

The V and J genes are TRBV7-6 and TRBJ2-2; 7 bases are a match to TRBD2. CDR3 length equals 14 residues. CDR1 SGHVS and CDR2 FNYEAQ come from the germline V gene. V was clipped by 5 bases and J by 4 bases; unmatched bases: 4. The CDR3 nucleotides are TGTGCCAGCAGCCCAGGGAGGGCCACCGGGGAGCTGTTTTTT. This gives the protein CASSPGRATGELFF.

V is TRBV4-1 and J is TRBJ2-7; TRBD2 is a possible D gene (5 bases). This CDR3 is built from 14 residues. The V gene's germline CDR1 is MGHRA and CDR2 YSYEKL. Trimming pared 5 bases from V and 1 base from J, leaving 12 bases between. CDR3 nucleotides: TGCGCCAGCAGCGACGGGGTTGGGTCCTACGAGCAGTACTTC. It encodes CASSDGVGSYEQYF.

This chain connects TRBV23-1 to TRBJ2-6; TRBD1 might be the D (6 bases). Being an ORF, TRBV23-1 has a function that is uncertain. This CDR3 spans 16 amino acids. Trimming pared 8 bases from V and 0 bases from J, leaving 14 bases between. The CDR3 DNA reads TGCGCCAGCTCACCGACAGGCCCCTCTGGGGCCAACGTCCTGACTTTC. Amino acids: CASSPTGPSGANVLTF.

This chain uses TRBV6-2 or TRBV6-3 with TRBJ1-1; TRBD1 is a possible D gene (6 bases). Trimming stripped 0 bases from V and 4 bases from J, with 12 bases between. This CDR3 has 15 amino acids. Germline CDR1 MNHEY, CDR2 SVGEGT. The CDR3 DNA reads as TGTGCCAGCAGTTACTCCGGGGGGCAAGGCACTGAAGCTTTCTTT. Its protein is CASSYSGGQGTEAFF.

This chain joins TRBV7-2 and TRBJ2-7; 9 bases are a match to TRBD1. The CDR3 covers 15 residues. V was clipped by 4 bases and J by 0 bases; unmatched bases: 4. The germline CDR1 and CDR2 sequences are SGHTA and FQGNSA. The CDR3 nucleotides are TGTGCCAGCAGCTCTCAGACAGGGGGCTCCTACGAGCAGTACTTC. Translation gives CASSSQTGGSYEQYF.

V is TRBV6-5 and J is TRBJ2-7; maybe TRBD1 (5 bases). Germline V gives CDR1 MNHEY, CDR2 SVGAGI. This CDR3 spans 13 amino acids. V was pared by 7 bases and J by 2 bases, with 12 bases between. The CDR3 DNA follows: TGTGCCAGCACTACACAGGTAACCTACGAGCAGTACTTC. Residues: CASTTQVTYEQYF.

The V gene is TRBV6-2 or TRBV6-3, the J gene TRBJ1-1; TRBD1 is a possible D gene (6 bases). The V and J ends lost 5 bases and 7 bases respectively, with 8 bases between them. CDR1 is MNHEY, CDR2 SVGEGT, per germline. This CDR3 is built from 11 residues. The CDR3 nucleotides read TGTGCCAGCAGTAGGGGGTTTGAAGCTTTCTTT. Translated: CASSRGFEAFF.

This chain links TRBV11-3 with TRBJ2-7, with D tentatively TRBD2 (5 bases). Trimming shortened V by 1 base and J by 0 bases, and 10 bases separated the two germline ends. There are 15 residues in the CDR3. In germline, CDR1 is SGHNT, CDR2 YENEEA. In DNA, the CDR3 is TGTGCCAGCAGCTTAGCCCGGGGTAGCTCCTACGAGCAGTACTTC. It encodes CASSLARGSSYEQYF.

The rearrangement joins TRBV7-9 to TRBJ1-1; D is possibly TRBD1 (5 bases). The V end was cut by 6 bases, the J end by 0 bases, with 11 bases between. The germline V gene encodes CDR1 SEHNR and CDR2 FQNEAQ (reference sequence). This CDR3 contains 14 residues. The CDR3 here is CASSPDRLNTEAFF. In nucleotides, the CDR3 is TGTGCCAGCAGTCCCGACAGATTGAACACTGAAGCTTTCTTT.

The count of this clone is one. The genes are TRBV6-5 and TRBJ2-3; 8 bases are shared with TRBD2. CDR1 MNHEY and CDR2 SVGAGI come from the germline V gene. Germline trimming cut 10 bases from V and 6 bases from J; bases unmatched to any gene: 6. The CDR3 totals 12 residues. Written as DNA, the CDR3 is TGTGCCACCGGCGGCGGGAGGGATACGCAGTATTTT. It translates to CATGGGRDTQYF.

The V gene is TRBV7-6, the J gene TRBJ2-2, with 9 bases that match TRBD2. Germline CDR1 reads SGHVS; CDR2 reads FNYEAQ. V dropped 10 bases and J dropped 5; count of bases not matched to a gene: 17. This CDR3 region has 17 residues. The CDR3 sequence: CATTGYGGSGSTGELFF. In DNA form, the CDR3 reads TGTGCCACCACAGGATACGGCGGTAGCGGGAGTACCGGGGAGCTGTTTTTT.

This chain uses TRBV5-1 with TRBJ2-1; D is possibly TRBD1 (6 bases). Germline loops: CDR1 SGHRS, CDR2 YFSETQ. The CDR3 consists of 15 residues. V was clipped by 0 bases and J by 6 bases, with 13 bases between them. CDR3 coding DNA: TGCGCCAGCAGCTTGGGACAGGTAGGCTCCAATGAGCAGTTCTTC. Amino acids: CASSLGQVGSNEQFF.

The V gene is TRBV6-6, the J gene TRBJ2-3; D is uncertain. V shed 5 bases and J shed 2 bases, with 14 bases lying between them. This CDR3 is 15 amino acids long. Germline CDR1 and CDR2: MNHNY and SVGAGI (reference sequence). CDR3 in amino acids: CASSTQGVFTDTQYF. Written as DNA, the CDR3 is TGTGCCAGCAGTACCCAAGGAGTCTTCACAGATACGCAGTATTTT.